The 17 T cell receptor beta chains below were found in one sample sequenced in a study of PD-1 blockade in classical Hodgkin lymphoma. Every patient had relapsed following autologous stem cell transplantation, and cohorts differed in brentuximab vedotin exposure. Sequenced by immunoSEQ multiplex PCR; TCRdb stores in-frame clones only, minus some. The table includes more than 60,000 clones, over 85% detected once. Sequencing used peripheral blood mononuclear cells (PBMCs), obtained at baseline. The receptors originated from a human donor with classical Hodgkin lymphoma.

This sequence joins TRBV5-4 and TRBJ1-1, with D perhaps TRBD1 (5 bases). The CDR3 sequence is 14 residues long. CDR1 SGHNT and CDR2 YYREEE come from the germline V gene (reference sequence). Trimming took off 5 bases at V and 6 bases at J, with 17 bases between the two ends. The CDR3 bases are TGTGCCAGCAGGCGTGAGGGGAAGTGGTCTGAAGCTTTCTTT. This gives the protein CASRREGKWSEAFF.

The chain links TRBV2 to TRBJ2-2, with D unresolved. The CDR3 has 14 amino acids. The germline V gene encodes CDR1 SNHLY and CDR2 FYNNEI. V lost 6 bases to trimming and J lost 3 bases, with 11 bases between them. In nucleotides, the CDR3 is TGTGCCAGCAGGGGCCTACAAGACACCGGGGAGCTGTTTTTT. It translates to CASRGLQDTGELFF.

The DNA for the CDR3 is TGTGCCAGCAGCCGCAGATTCGGATTCGGTGAAGCTTTCTTT. As protein: CASSRRFGFGEAFF. The V call is TRBV7-9, the J call TRBJ1-1; D call uncertain. V lost 5 bases, J lost 7 bases, and 17 bases lay in between. Germline V gene data show CDR1 as SEHNR and CDR2 as FQNEAQ (reference sequence). This CDR3 contains 14 residues.

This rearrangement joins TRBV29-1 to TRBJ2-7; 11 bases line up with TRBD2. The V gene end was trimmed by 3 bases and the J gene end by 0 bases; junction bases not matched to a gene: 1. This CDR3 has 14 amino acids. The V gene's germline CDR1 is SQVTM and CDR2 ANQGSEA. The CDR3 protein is CSVEGTSGSYEQYF. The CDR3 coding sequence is TGCAGCGTTGAGGGGACTAGCGGCTCCTACGAGCAGTACTTC.

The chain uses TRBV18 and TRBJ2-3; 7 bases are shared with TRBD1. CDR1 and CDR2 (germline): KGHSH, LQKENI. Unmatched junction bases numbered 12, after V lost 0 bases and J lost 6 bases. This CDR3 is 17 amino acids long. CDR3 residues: CASSPPGGGSTVDTQYF. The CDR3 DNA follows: TGTGCCAGCTCACCACCAGGGGGCGGATCAACAGTGGATACGCAGTATTTT.

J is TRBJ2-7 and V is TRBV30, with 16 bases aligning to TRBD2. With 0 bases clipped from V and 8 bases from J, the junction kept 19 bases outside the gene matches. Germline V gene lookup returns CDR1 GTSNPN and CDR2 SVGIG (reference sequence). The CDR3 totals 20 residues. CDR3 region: CAWSVEFTITGLAGGPKQYF. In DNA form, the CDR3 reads TGTGCCTGGAGTGTAGAATTTACAATCACGGGACTAGCGGGAGGGCCGAAGCAGTACTTC.

In nucleotides, the CDR3 is TGTGCCAGCAGCTTAGCGCCCAGGTCGGGCACTGAAGCTTTCTTT. Translation: CASSLAPRSGTEAFF. The rearrangement uses TRBV7-8 and TRBJ1-1, with D unclear. The CDR3 is 15 amino acids. Germline CDR1 reads SGHVS; CDR2 reads FQNEAQ. Trimming cost V 0 bases and J 4 bases, with 12 bases left between them.

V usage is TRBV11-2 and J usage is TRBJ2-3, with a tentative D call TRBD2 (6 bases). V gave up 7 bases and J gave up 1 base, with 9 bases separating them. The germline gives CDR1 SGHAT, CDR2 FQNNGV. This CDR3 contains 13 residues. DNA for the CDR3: TGTGCCAGCACGGGAGTTCGCACAGATACGCAGTATTTT. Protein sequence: CASTGVRTDTQYF.

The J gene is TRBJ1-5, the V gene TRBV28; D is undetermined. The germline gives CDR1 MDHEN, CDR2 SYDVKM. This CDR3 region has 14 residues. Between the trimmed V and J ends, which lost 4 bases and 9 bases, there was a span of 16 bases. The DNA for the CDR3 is TGTGCCAGCAGTTGGAGGGCGTTCGGTGTGCCCCAGCATTTT. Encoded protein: CASSWRAFGVPQHF.

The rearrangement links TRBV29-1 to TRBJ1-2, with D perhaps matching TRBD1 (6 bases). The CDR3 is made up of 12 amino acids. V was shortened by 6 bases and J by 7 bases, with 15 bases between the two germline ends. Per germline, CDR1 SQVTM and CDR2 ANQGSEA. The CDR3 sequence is CSVQGGAPGYTF. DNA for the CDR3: TGCAGCGTCCAAGGGGGGGCACCTGGCTACACCTTC.

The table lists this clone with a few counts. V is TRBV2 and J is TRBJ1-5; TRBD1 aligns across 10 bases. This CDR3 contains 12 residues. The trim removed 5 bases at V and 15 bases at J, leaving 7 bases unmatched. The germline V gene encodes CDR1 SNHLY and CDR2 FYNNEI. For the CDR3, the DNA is TGTGCCAGCAGTTACGGACAGGGGGTAAGGCATTTT. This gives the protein CASSYGQGVRHF. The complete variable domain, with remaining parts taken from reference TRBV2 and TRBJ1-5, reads EPEVTQTPSHQVTQMGQEVILRCVPISNHLYFYWYRQILGQKVEFLVSFYNNEISEKSEIFDDQFSVERPDGSNFTLKIRSTKLEDSAMYFCASSYGQGVRHFGDGTRLSIL.

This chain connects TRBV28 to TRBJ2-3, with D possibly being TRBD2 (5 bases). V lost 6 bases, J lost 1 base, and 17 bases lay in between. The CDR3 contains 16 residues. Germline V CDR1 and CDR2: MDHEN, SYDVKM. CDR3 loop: CASRPPGGLGTDTQYF. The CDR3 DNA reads TGTGCCAGCAGACCCCCAGGCGGACTGGGCACAGATACGCAGTATTTT. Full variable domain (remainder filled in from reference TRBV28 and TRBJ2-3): DVKVTQSSRYLVKRTGEKVFLECVQDMDHENMFWYRQDPGLGLRLIYFSYDVKMKEKGDIPEGYSVSREKKERFSLILESASTNQTSMYLCASRPPGGLGTDTQYFGPGTRLTVL.

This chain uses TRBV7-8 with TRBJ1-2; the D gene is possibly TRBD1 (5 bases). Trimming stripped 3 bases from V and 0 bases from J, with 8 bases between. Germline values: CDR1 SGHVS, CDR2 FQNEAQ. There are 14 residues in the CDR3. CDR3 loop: CASSLDTSNYGYTF. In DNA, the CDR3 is TGTGCCAGCAGCTTGGACACATCTAACTATGGCTACACCTTC. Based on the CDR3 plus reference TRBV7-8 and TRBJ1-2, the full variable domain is GAGVSQSPRYKVAKRGQDVALRCDPISGHVSLFWYQQALGQGPEFLTYFQNEAQLDKSGLPSDRFFAERPEGSVSTLKIQRTQQEDSAVYLCASSLDTSNYGYTFGSGTRLTVV.

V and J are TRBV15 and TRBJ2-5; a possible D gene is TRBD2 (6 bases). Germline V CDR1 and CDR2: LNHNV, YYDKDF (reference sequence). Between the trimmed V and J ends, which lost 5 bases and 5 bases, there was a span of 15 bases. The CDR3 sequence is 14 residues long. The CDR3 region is CATSFTRGSETQYF. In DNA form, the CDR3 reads TGTGCCACCAGCTTCACGCGGGGCAGTGAGACCCAGTACTTC.

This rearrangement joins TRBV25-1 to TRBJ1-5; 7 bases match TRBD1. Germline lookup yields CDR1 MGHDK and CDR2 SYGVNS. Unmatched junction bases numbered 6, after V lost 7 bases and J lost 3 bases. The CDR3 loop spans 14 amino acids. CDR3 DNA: TGTGCCAGCAACGGAGGGGGCGTCAATCAGCCCCAGCATTTT. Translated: CASNGGGVNQPQHF.

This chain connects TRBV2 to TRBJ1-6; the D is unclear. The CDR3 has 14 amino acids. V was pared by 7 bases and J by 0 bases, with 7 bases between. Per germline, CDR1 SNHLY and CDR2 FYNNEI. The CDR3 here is CASIGSSYNSPLHF. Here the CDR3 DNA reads TGTGCCAGCATTGGAAGCTCCTATAATTCACCCCTCCACTTT.

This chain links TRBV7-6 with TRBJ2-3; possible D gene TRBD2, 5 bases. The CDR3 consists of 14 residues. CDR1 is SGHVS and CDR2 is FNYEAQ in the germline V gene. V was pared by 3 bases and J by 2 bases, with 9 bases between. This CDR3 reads CASSLGANTDTQYF. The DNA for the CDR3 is TGTGCCAGCAGCTTGGGAGCTAACACAGATACGCAGTATTTT. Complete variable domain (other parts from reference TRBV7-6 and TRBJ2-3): GAGVSQSPRYKVTKRGQDVALRCDPISGHVSLYWYRQALGQGPEFLTYFNYEAQQDKSGLPNDRFSAERPEGSISTLTIQRTEQRDSAMYRCASSLGANTDTQYFGPGTRLTVL.